This is a list of T cell receptor beta chains from one sample in a study of T cells in Graves' hyperthyroidism and ophthalmopathy. A single record per CDR3 protein comes from TCRdb applying MiXCR to the multiplex PCR reads. In the table there are around 540,000 distinct CDR3 sequences, 15% to 20% of which are singletons. Sequencing input: blood. Every receptor here comes from a woman in her thirties with Graves' ophthalmopathy. CDR3s include the opening cysteine and the closing phenylalanine or tryptophan. Fields, in order: J gene, clone size, V gene, D gene, CDR3 protein, CDR3 DNA. D genes are given only for firm matches. A row's size may be missing; if present it is once, few, many or a size class.

J gene: TRBJ2-1
clone size: .
V gene: TRBV28
D gene: .
CDR3 protein: CVSSLDSGTYNEQFF
CDR3 DNA: TGTGTCAGCAGTTTAGATAGCGGAACCTACAATGAGCAGTTCTTC

J gene: TRBJ1-6
clone size: few
V gene: TRBV6-2/TRBV6-3
D gene: .
CDR3 protein: CASVLQVSGSPLHF
CDR3 DNA: TGTGCCAGCGTCCTACAGGTTTCTGGGTCACCCCTCCACTTT

J gene: TRBJ2-7
clone size: many
V gene: TRBV18
D gene: TRBD1
CDR3 protein: CASSPKGQGAYEQYF
CDR3 DNA: TGTGCCAGCTCACCAAAGGGACAGGGGGCCTACGAGCAGTACTTC

J gene: TRBJ1-1
clone size: many
V gene: TRBV11-1
D gene: .
CDR3 protein: CASSSTGTPEAFF
CDR3 DNA: TGTGCCAGCAGTTCAACCGGGACTCCAGAAGCTTTCTTT

J gene: TRBJ2-7
clone size: .
V gene: TRBV19
D gene: .
CDR3 protein: CASSAFPGRAYEQYF
CDR3 DNA: TGTGCCAGTAGTGCCTTCCCAGGGCGTGCGTACGAGCAGTACTTC

J gene: TRBJ1-2
clone size: many
V gene: TRBV20-1
D gene: TRBD1
CDR3 protein: CSAQKGARYGYTF
CDR3 DNA: TGCAGTGCTCAAAAGGGGGCTCGGTATGGCTACACCTTC

J gene: TRBJ1-4
clone size: many
V gene: TRBV28
D gene: .
CDR3 protein: CASSWVGSGSNEKLFF
CDR3 DNA: TGTGCCAGCAGTTGGGTTGGGTCAGGGAGTAATGAAAAACTGTTTTTT

J gene: TRBJ1-1
clone size: few
V gene: TRBV7-9
D gene: .
CDR3 protein: CATRETNTEAFF
CDR3 DNA: TGTGCAACCCGCGAAACGAACACTGAAGCTTTCTTT

J gene: TRBJ1-4
clone size: .
V gene: TRBV4-2
D gene: TRBD1
CDR3 protein: CASSQAQGGDITNEKLFF
CDR3 DNA: TGTGCCAGCAGCCAAGCACAGGGGGGGGATATCACTAATGAAAAACTGTTTTTT

J gene: TRBJ2-1
clone size: .
V gene: TRBV7-3
D gene: TRBD1
CDR3 protein: CASSFTWGQSCEQFF
CDR3 DNA: TGTGCCAGCAGCTTTACCTGGGGACAGTCTTGTGAGCAGTTCTTC

J gene: TRBJ2-7
clone size: .
V gene: TRBV6-5
D gene: .
CDR3 protein: CASSYRGAQTTYEQYF
CDR3 DNA: TGTGCCAGCAGTTACCGGGGGGCGCAGACAACCTACGAGCAGTACTTC

J gene: TRBJ2-3
clone size: .
V gene: TRBV6-1
D gene: .
CDR3 protein: CASNELLAVDTQYF
CDR3 DNA: TGTGCCAGCAACGAGCTACTAGCCGTAGATACGCAGTATTTT

J gene: TRBJ2-5
clone size: many
V gene: TRBV2
D gene: TRBD1
CDR3 protein: CASREDRGQETQYF
CDR3 DNA: TGTGCCAGCAGGGAGGACAGGGGGCAAGAGACCCAGTACTTC

J gene: TRBJ2-7
clone size: many
V gene: TRBV20-1
D gene: TRBD2
CDR3 protein: CSAPPAGGPPYEQYF
CDR3 DNA: TGCAGTGCCCCTCCGGCGGGAGGACCCCCCTACGAGCAGTACTTC

J gene: TRBJ2-5
clone size: .
V gene: TRBV7-3
D gene: TRBD2
CDR3 protein: CASSLRTGGPEETQYF
CDR3 DNA: TGTGCCAGCAGCTTAAGGACGGGAGGACCGGAAGAGACCCAGTACTTC

J gene: TRBJ1-1
clone size: .
V gene: TRBV12-3/TRBV12-4
D gene: .
CDR3 protein: CASSFGASSEAFF
CDR3 DNA: TGTGCCAGCAGTTTTGGCGCGTCCTCTGAAGCTTTCTTT

J gene: TRBJ2-7
clone size: many
V gene: TRBV27
D gene: TRBD2
CDR3 protein: CASSLTSGRAISYEQYF
CDR3 DNA: TGTGCCAGCAGTCTTACTAGCGGGAGGGCAATCTCCTACGAGCAGTACTTC

J gene: TRBJ1-1
clone size: many
V gene: TRBV6-2/TRBV6-3
D gene: TRBD1
CDR3 protein: CATRTGAIMNTEAFF
CDR3 DNA: TGTGCCACCAGGACAGGCGCTATCATGAACACTGAAGCTTTCTTT

J gene: TRBJ2-1
clone size: many
V gene: TRBV18
D gene: .
CDR3 protein: CASSPTPGGSSYNEQFF
CDR3 DNA: TGTGCCAGCTCACCAACGCCGGGCGGCAGCTCCTACAATGAGCAGTTCTTC

J gene: TRBJ2-2
clone size: many
V gene: TRBV28
D gene: TRBD2
CDR3 protein: CASELAGEDTGELFF
CDR3 DNA: TGTGCCAGCGAACTAGCGGGAGAAGATACCGGGGAGCTGTTTTTT

J gene: TRBJ2-1
clone size: few
V gene: TRBV28
D gene: TRBD1
CDR3 protein: CASTFSGQGYNEQFF
CDR3 DNA: TGTGCCAGCACCTTCTCGGGACAGGGTTACAATGAGCAGTTCTTC

J gene: TRBJ2-2
clone size: .
V gene: TRBV3-1
D gene: .
CDR3 protein: CASSQEETGVNTGELFF
CDR3 DNA: TGTGCCAGCAGCCAAGAGGAGACAGGAGTGAACACCGGGGAGCTGTTTTTT

J gene: TRBJ2-7
clone size: many
V gene: TRBV4-3
D gene: TRBD1
CDR3 protein: CASSQGGTGGYEQYF
CDR3 DNA: TGCGCCAGCAGCCAAGGGGGGACAGGGGGCTACGAGCAGTACTTC

J gene: TRBJ2-1
clone size: .
V gene: TRBV7-9
D gene: TRBD2
CDR3 protein: CASSLRIRGLRTGGRYNEQFF
CDR3 DNA: TGTGCCAGCAGCTTACGGATTCGTGGACTTAGGACGGGAGGGCGGTACAATGAGCAGTTCTTC

J gene: TRBJ2-3
clone size: .
V gene: TRBV4-1
D gene: TRBD1
CDR3 protein: CASSQERAGQGAHVRGTQYF
CDR3 DNA: TGCGCCAGCAGCCAAGAAAGAGCGGGACAGGGGGCTCACGTCCGGGGTACGCAGTATTTT

J gene: TRBJ2-7
clone size: few
V gene: TRBV5-6
D gene: TRBD2
CDR3 protein: CASSTSSGTTYEQYF
CDR3 DNA: TGTGCCAGCAGCACCTCTAGCGGGACCACCTACGAGCAGTACTTC

J gene: TRBJ2-7
clone size: .
V gene: TRBV19
D gene: TRBD1
CDR3 protein: CASSRRQGGLYEQYF
CDR3 DNA: TGTGCCAGTAGTCGTCGACAGGGGGGATTGTACGAGCAGTACTTC

J gene: TRBJ2-4
clone size: few
V gene: TRBV10-1
D gene: TRBD2
CDR3 protein: CASSEGRVGKNIQYF
CDR3 DNA: TGCGCCAGCAGTGAGGGGAGGGTTGGCAAAAACATTCAGTACTTC

J gene: TRBJ2-2
clone size: few
V gene: TRBV10-3
D gene: .
CDR3 protein: CAISESSGNTGELFF
CDR3 DNA: TGTGCCATCAGTGAGTCTAGCGGGAACACCGGGGAGCTGTTTTTT

J gene: TRBJ2-7
clone size: many
V gene: TRBV20-1
D gene: .
CDR3 protein: CSARWGPYEQYF
CDR3 DNA: TGCAGTGCTAGGTGGGGGCCCTACGAGCAGTACTTC

J gene: TRBJ2-4
clone size: few
V gene: TRBV19
D gene: TRBD1
CDR3 protein: CASSEQGAVIQYF
CDR3 DNA: TGTGCCAGTAGTGAACAGGGGGCGGTCATTCAGTACTTC

J gene: TRBJ2-7
clone size: many
V gene: TRBV20-1
D gene: .
CDR3 protein: CSARVPTGWSYEQYF
CDR3 DNA: TGCAGTGCTAGAGTCCCCACAGGGTGGTCCTACGAGCAGTACTTC

J gene: TRBJ2-4
clone size: few
V gene: TRBV28
D gene: .
CDR3 protein: CASGPWGGAGKNIQYF
CDR3 DNA: TGTGCCAGCGGCCCCTGGGGGGGGGCGGGCAAAAACATTCAGTACTTC

J gene: TRBJ2-3
clone size: many
V gene: TRBV5-1
D gene: TRBD2
CDR3 protein: CASSYPTSVGTDTQYF
CDR3 DNA: TGCGCCAGCAGCTACCCGACTAGCGTGGGCACAGATACGCAGTATTTT

J gene: TRBJ1-3
clone size: .
V gene: TRBV7-9
D gene: .
CDR3 protein: CASSLWGATDGNTIYF
CDR3 DNA: TGTGCCAGCAGCTTGTGGGGGGCTACAGATGGAAACACCATATATTTT

J gene: TRBJ1-6
clone size: .
V gene: TRBV28
D gene: TRBD1
CDR3 protein: CASSFWDRVVDSPLHF
CDR3 DNA: TGTGCCAGCAGTTTTTGGGACAGGGTGGTCGATTCACCCCTCCACTTT

J gene: TRBJ2-4
clone size: many
V gene: TRBV11-2
D gene: .
CDR3 protein: CASGWETGNIQYF
CDR3 DNA: TGTGCCAGCGGGTGGGAGACCGGAAACATTCAGTACTTC

J gene: TRBJ1-1
clone size: many
V gene: TRBV18
D gene: TRBD1
CDR3 protein: CASSPYRGDTEAFF
CDR3 DNA: TGTGCCAGCTCACCATACAGGGGCGACACTGAAGCTTTCTTT

J gene: TRBJ1-2
clone size: many
V gene: TRBV3-1
D gene: .
CDR3 protein: CASSHSTKNYGYTF
CDR3 DNA: TGTGCCAGCAGCCACTCGACAAAAAACTATGGCTACACCTTC

J gene: TRBJ2-1
clone size: .
V gene: TRBV10-3
D gene: .
CDR3 protein: CAIEGDPGGNEQFF
CDR3 DNA: TGTGCCATTGAGGGGGACCCGGGAGGCAATGAGCAGTTCTTC

J gene: TRBJ2-3
clone size: many
V gene: TRBV7-2
D gene: TRBD2
CDR3 protein: CASSLAIREVDTQYF
CDR3 DNA: TGTGCCAGCAGCTTAGCGATACGGGAGGTAGATACGCAGTATTTT

J gene: TRBJ2-1
clone size: many
V gene: TRBV12-3/TRBV12-4
D gene: TRBD1
CDR3 protein: CASSSDRAKRRGLYNEQFF
CDR3 DNA: TGTGCCAGCAGTTCGGACAGGGCGAAGCGGAGGGGTCTCTACAATGAGCAGTTCTTC

J gene: TRBJ2-2
clone size: .
V gene: TRBV2
D gene: TRBD2
CDR3 protein: CASIVGTSGPNTGELFF
CDR3 DNA: TGTGCCAGCATAGTAGGGACTAGCGGACCGAACACCGGGGAGCTGTTTTTT

J gene: TRBJ2-7
clone size: .
V gene: TRBV6-2/TRBV6-3
D gene: .
CDR3 protein: CASSYSRGSEQYF
CDR3 DNA: TGTGCCAGCAGTTACTCGAGGGGGTCCGAGCAGTACTTC

J gene: TRBJ1-1
clone size: many
V gene: TRBV30
D gene: .
CDR3 protein: CAWNRAGTPGAFF
CDR3 DNA: TGTGCCTGGAATCGGGCTGGGACTCCCGGAGCTTTCTTT

J gene: TRBJ2-5
clone size: .
V gene: TRBV7-3
D gene: .
CDR3 protein: CASSFGPLGGVGETQYF
CDR3 DNA: TGTGCCAGCAGCTTTGGCCCCCTAGGCGGAGTGGGAGAGACCCAGTACTTC

J gene: TRBJ1-2
clone size: .
V gene: TRBV7-7
D gene: .
CDR3 protein: CASSLVGRQSYGYTF
CDR3 DNA: TGTGCTAGCAGCTTAGTAGGAAGACAGTCCTATGGCTACACCTTC

J gene: TRBJ1-1
clone size: many
V gene: TRBV29-1
D gene: TRBD1
CDR3 protein: CSAAGQEKTEAFF
CDR3 DNA: TGCAGCGCCGCGGGACAGGAGAAGACTGAAGCTTTCTTT

J gene: TRBJ1-5
clone size: .
V gene: TRBV27
D gene: .
CDR3 protein: CASSLYTESNQPQHF
CDR3 DNA: TGTGCCAGCAGTTTATATACGGAGAGCAATCAGCCCCAGCATTTT

J gene: TRBJ2-3
clone size: few
V gene: TRBV28
D gene: .
CDR3 protein: CASTHWGAGDPPDTQYF
CDR3 DNA: TGTGCCAGCACCCATTGGGGGGCGGGCGACCCCCCAGATACGCAGTATTTT

J gene: TRBJ1-3
clone size: many
V gene: TRBV7-2
D gene: .
CDR3 protein: CASSLASAVGSGNTIYF
CDR3 DNA: TGTGCCAGCAGCTTAGCGTCGGCGGTGGGGTCTGGAAACACCATATATTTT

J gene: TRBJ1-4
clone size: many
V gene: TRBV7-2
D gene: TRBD1
CDR3 protein: CASSSTGLGEKLFF
CDR3 DNA: TGTGCCAGCAGCTCGACAGGGTTGGGCGAAAAACTGTTTTTT

J gene: TRBJ1-6
clone size: .
V gene: TRBV7-2
D gene: .
CDR3 protein: CASSLVRNSPLHF
CDR3 DNA: TGTGCCAGCAGCTTAGTCAGGAATTCACCCCTCCACTTT

J gene: TRBJ2-5
clone size: .
V gene: TRBV5-4
D gene: .
CDR3 protein: CASRMGFDPEETQYF
CDR3 DNA: TGTGCCAGCAGAATGGGCTTCGACCCCGAAGAGACCCAGTACTTC

J gene: TRBJ2-5
clone size: many
V gene: TRBV7-2
D gene: TRBD2
CDR3 protein: CASSSGLAGGPGETQYF
CDR3 DNA: TGTGCCAGCAGCTCAGGACTAGCGGGAGGGCCGGGGGAGACCCAGTACTTC

J gene: TRBJ2-4
clone size: many
V gene: TRBV30
D gene: .
CDR3 protein: CAWSASALAKNIQYF
CDR3 DNA: TGTGCCTGGAGTGCTAGCGCTCTAGCCAAAAACATTCAGTACTTC

J gene: TRBJ2-1
clone size: many
V gene: TRBV11-2
D gene: .
CDR3 protein: CASSYQLAGSYNEQFF
CDR3 DNA: TGTGCCAGCAGCTATCAACTAGCAGGTTCTTACAATGAGCAGTTCTTC

J gene: TRBJ2-1
clone size: .
V gene: TRBV20-1
D gene: .
CDR3 protein: CSADRVADEQFF
CDR3 DNA: TGCAGTGCAGACCGTGTTGCGGATGAGCAGTTCTTC